Listed below are T cell receptor beta chains from one sample, sequenced in a study of blood T cell repertoires in COVID-19. Sequencing used immunoSEQ multiplex PCR; TCRdb keeps in-frame clones, though not all of them. Among more than 400,000 clones, approximately 86% were seen once, and the ten largest hold around 0.64%. The sample comprised PBMCs or T cells enriched from blood (not recorded which). The receptors shown here come from a young woman who had recovered from COVID-19. Each CDR3 is given with its conserved first and last residue. A D gene is named only where the DNA matches it firmly. Size is omitted from some rows. Given values are once, few, many or a class for expanded clones.

>TRBV30|.|14|TRBJ2-6|.
CAWSTGAGANVLTF
TGTGCCTGGAGTACGGGGGCTGGGGCCAACGTCCTGACTTTC
>TRBV4-2|TRBD2|15|TRBJ2-1|once
CASSQGLAASNEQFF
TGTGCCAGCAGCCAAGGCCTAGCGGCCTCCAATGAGCAGTTCTTC
>TRBV6-1|.|15|TRBJ2-2|.
CASSDRVRNTGELFF
TGTGCCAGCAGTGACCGAGTCCGCAACACCGGGGAGCTGTTTTTT
>TRBV19|.|15|TRBJ1-2|.
CASSITGKYGYGYTF
TGTGCCAGTAGTATAACAGGGAAGTACGGCTATGGCTACACCTTC
>TRBV28|TRBD2|20|TRBJ2-1|.
CASSSYPPRSGGKSYNEQFF
TGTGCCAGCAGCTCTTATCCCCCAAGGAGCGGGGGGAAGTCATACAATGAGCAGTTCTTC
>TRBV19|.|13|TRBJ1-1|.
CASNQARNTEAFF
TGTGCCAGTAACCAAGCTAGGAACACTGAAGCTTTCTTT
>TRBV28|.|13|TRBJ1-2|.
CASRLSGVDGYTF
TGTGCCAGCAGACTCTCAGGGGTGGATGGCTACACCTTC
>TRBV5-8|.|16|TRBJ2-3|.
CASSPGAGIRTDTQYF
TGTGCCAGCAGCCCAGGAGCGGGCATCCGCACAGATACGCAGTATTTT
>TRBV6-5|.|15|TRBJ1-6|.
CATWRGGVYNSPLHF
TGTGCCACATGGAGGGGGGGCGTGTATAATTCACCCCTCCACTTT
>TRBV9|.|15|TRBJ1-3|.
CASSTDRFPGNTIYF
TGTGCCAGCAGCACCGACAGGTTTCCTGGAAACACCATATATTTT
>TRBV5-6|.|15|TRBJ1-4|.
CASSDIRGTNEKLFF
TGTGCCAGCAGCGATATCAGGGGAACTAATGAAAAACTGTTTTTT
>TRBV29-1|TRBD1|15|TRBJ2-7|once
CSVTRTGRGSYEQYF
TGCAGCGTCACGCGGACAGGAAGGGGGTCCTACGAGCAGTACTTC
>TRBV19|.|18|TRBJ1-1|.
CASAGGVGQLTRNTEAFF
TGTGCCAGTGCGGGGGGAGTTGGACAGCTCACTCGAAACACTGAAGCTTTCTTT
>TRBV30|.|14|TRBJ2-7|.
CAGGNDRSSYEQYF
TGTGCCGGGGGAAACGATAGGAGCTCCTACGAGCAGTACTTC
>TRBV5-1|.|14|TRBJ1-2|.
CASSLDVRSYGYTF
TGCGCCAGCAGCTTGGACGTCAGATCATATGGCTACACCTTC
>TRBV4-1|.|14|TRBJ2-7|few
CASSQGQDSYEQYF
TGCGCCAGCAGCCAAGGGCAGGATTCCTACGAGCAGTACTTC
>TRBV7-2|TRBD1|17|TRBJ1-4|.
CASSATVGTDDGEKLFF
TGTGCCAGCAGCGCAACAGTTGGGACAGATGACGGTGAAAAACTGTTTTTT
>TRBV7-8|TRBD2|16|TRBJ2-3|.
CASSLPAGGGLDTQYF
TGTGCCAGCAGCTTGCCAGCGGGGGGGGGTCTCGATACGCAGTATTTT
>TRBV2|.|14|TRBJ2-5|.
CASSRDNNQETQYF
TGTGCCAGCAGTCGAGACAACAACCAAGAGACCCAGTACTTC
>TRBV19|.|15|TRBJ1-5|.
CASSGNLRGDKAQHF
TGTGCCAGTAGTGGGAATCTCCGGGGTGACAAGGCCCAGCATTTT
>TRBV5-1|.|11|TRBJ2-7|.
CASSSGDEQYF
TGCGCCAGCAGCTCGGGTGACGAGCAGTACTTC
>TRBV27|.|14|TRBJ1-6|.
CASGLQGPDSPLHF
TGTGCCAGCGGCCTTCAGGGGCCAGATTCACCCCTCCACTTT
>TRBV11-2|.|17|TRBJ2-6|.
CASSFAFISSGANVLTF
TGTGCCAGCAGCTTTGCGTTTATCTCCTCTGGGGCCAACGTCCTGACTTTC
>TRBV2|.|13|TRBJ1-2|.
CASSASQGYGYTF
TGTGCCAGCAGTGCGTCCCAGGGATACGGCTACACCTTC
>TRBV28|TRBD1|15|TRBJ1-4|.
CASSPWTGINEKLFF
TGTGCCAGCAGTCCCTGGACAGGGATTAATGAAAAACTGTTTTTT
>TRBV7-8|TRBD2|16|TRBJ2-1|.
CASSPDGLAEYNEQFF
TGTGCCAGCAGCCCAGACGGGCTAGCGGAGTACAATGAGCAGTTCTTC
>TRBV15|.|16|TRBJ1-5|.
CATSRDRDWSNQPQHF
TGTGCCACCAGCAGAGATAGAGACTGGAGCAATCAGCCCCAGCATTTT
>TRBV7-2|.|11|TRBJ2-1|once
CASSLRGGQFF
TGTGCCAGCAGCTTAAGAGGGGGGCAGTTCTTC
>TRBV5-4|TRBD1|15|TRBJ1-2|.
CASSLGTAGGYGYTF
TGTGCCAGCAGCCTAGGGACAGCAGGAGGATATGGCTACACCTTC
>TRBV29-1|.|11|TRBJ1-1|few
CSAHPPGGAFF
TGCAGCGCCCACCCCCCGGGGGGAGCTTTCTTT
>TRBV7-9|TRBD1|14|TRBJ1-3|.
CASRAGTAGNTIYF
TGTGCCAGCAGAGCCGGGACAGCAGGAAACACCATATATTTT
>TRBV2|TRBD2|14|TRBJ2-7|.
CASRERGGLNEQYF
TGTGCCAGCAGAGAGCGGGGGGGGCTCAACGAGCAGTACTTC
>TRBV19|.|13|TRBJ1-1|.
CASSLSGNTEAFF
TGTGCCAGTAGTTTATCAGGGAACACTGAAGCTTTCTTT
>TRBV12-3/TRBV12-4|.|12|TRBJ2-5|.
CASRTLGETQYF
TGTGCCAGCAGGACTTTGGGAGAGACCCAGTACTTC
>TRBV18|.|14|TRBJ2-2|.
CASSPRQEAGELFF
TGTGCCAGCTCACCACGGCAGGAAGCCGGGGAGCTGTTTTTT
>TRBV14|TRBD1|18|TRBJ2-2|.
CASSQERKGTGRTGELFF
TGTGCCAGCAGCCAAGAGAGGAAGGGGACAGGGAGGACCGGGGAGCTGTTTTTT
>TRBV28|.|14|TRBJ2-2|.
CASSLTANTGELFF
TGTGCCAGCAGTTTAACAGCGAACACCGGGGAGCTGTTTTTT
>TRBV28|.|12|TRBJ1-2|.
CASGRIGAGYTF
TGTGCCAGCGGTCGAATAGGGGCGGGCTACACCTTC
>TRBV3-1/TRBV3-2|.|14|TRBJ1-6|.
CASSQNTGDSPLHF
TGTGCCAGCAGCCAAAATACTGGAGATTCACCCCTCCACTTT
>TRBV5-4|.|15|TRBJ1-5|.
CASSLGGVGPQPQHF
TGTGCCAGCAGCTTGGGGGGGGTAGGCCCCCAGCCCCAGCATTTT
>TRBV18|.|14|TRBJ1-4|.
CASSPQGGIGKLFF
TGTGCCAGCTCACCACAAGGCGGGATAGGAAAACTGTTTTTT
>TRBV5-1|TRBD2|17|TRBJ2-3|few
CASSPMPSSGDTDTQYF
TGCGCCAGCAGCCCCATGCCGTCTAGCGGGGACACAGATACGCAGTATTTT
>TRBV19|.|14|TRBJ1-2|.
CASSISTDNYGYTF
TGTGCCAGTAGTATTTCGACAGATAACTATGGCTACACCTTC
>TRBV5-1|.|14|TRBJ1-6|.
CASSPELFRSPLHF
TGCGCCAGCAGCCCGGAACTATTCCGTTCACCCCTCCACTTT
>TRBV27|.|12|TRBJ1-6|.
CASRQNNSPLHF
TGTGCCAGCCGACAGAATAATTCACCCCTCCACTTT